This T cell receptor (beta chain) came from a study of T cells in narcolepsy. Method: immunoSEQ multiplex PCR; TCRdb's copy keeps in-frame clones and lacks some. The sample carries tens of thousands of clones, less than 70% recorded once. CDR1 is SNHLY, CDR2 FYNNEI, per germline. The V gene lost 6 bases and the J gene lost 7 bases, with 16 bases spanning the gap. This CDR3 has 13 amino acids. Sequencing was carried out using memory (CD45RA-) CD4+ T cells from blood. The TCR was taken from a human donor in good health. This chain connects TRBV2 to TRBJ2-7; no clear D gene. The CDR3 DNA reads as TGTGCCAGCAGGCCCCAGCCGGCCTGGGAGCAGTACTTC. Protein product: CASRPQPAWEQYF.